This T cell receptor (beta chain) was found in a study of T cell repertoires in cytomegalovirus infection. Turning to the study itself: Public TCR beta signatures provided an indication of both CMV infection and a matching HLA type.

Whole-study findings and limits: Clonotypes of TCR beta that were HLA-C-restricted and CMV-specific dominated the ex vivo response.

Regarding this clonotype: Its specificity is not known. This is likely a read error, given that the CDR3 carries no conserved phenylalanine or tryptophan at its end.

Using its own MiXCR run on the reads, TCRdb lists one record per CDR3 protein. The table lists 150,000 to 200,000 distinct CDR3 sequences, approximately 19% of them singletons. Trimming removed 8 bases at V and 1 base at J, with 11 bases between. CDR3 size: 13 residues. Germline V gene sequence: CDR1 MNHNY, CDR2 SVGAGI (reference sequence). The V and J genes are TRBV6-6 and TRBJ1-1; TRBD1 might be the D (5 bases). The sequence derives from a human donor in good health (CMV status not recorded). Some clones in this sample may be carry-over from other donors' samples. The sample comprised PBMCs. The CDR3 DNA is TGTGCCAGCGGGGGGAAGGGGAACACTGAAGCTTTCTCT. Its translation is CASGGKGNTEAFS.